Reported below is one T cell receptor beta chain. The authors made the TRB cDNA libraries by 5' RACE using UMI labels. TCRdb re-analyzed the 5' RACE reads; it lists each CDR3 protein once, without DNA. The sample table includes 43,000 or so distinct CDR3 sequences. Germline CDR1 and CDR2: MNHNS and SASEGT. The CDR3 runs to 15 residues. The sample is drawn from a study of CXCR3-negative and CXCR3-positive naive CD8 T cells. The chain joins TRBV6-1 to TRBJ2-1; TCRdb gives TRBD2 as the D gene, but with no DNA this cannot be confirmed. This receptor was identified in a human donor in good health. Some clones in this sample may be carry-over from other donors' samples. The specimen sequenced was memory CD8+ T cells from blood. The CDR3 protein is CASSETASGSNEQFF.